Shown below are 27 T cell receptor beta chains from a single sample sequenced in a study of identical twins. TCRdb reprocessed the 5' RACE reads via MiXCR and lists one record per CDR3 protein. The data hold 200,000 to 250,000 distinct CDR3 sequences, with 6% to 8.5% observed a single time. These same records also appear under a second study, on yellow fever vaccine responses in identical twins.

The sample was CD8+ T cells sorted from blood. The origin of the receptors is a woman under 30 in good health.

DNA of the CDR3: TGCAGCGTTGAAGATCCGGCAGGAGTAGGGGAGACCCAGTACTTC. Amino acid sequence: CSVEDPAGVGETQYF. The J gene is TRBJ2-5, the V gene TRBV29-1; D gene uncertain. This CDR3 is built from 15 residues. V was shortened by 0 bases and J by 5 bases, with 16 bases between the two germline ends. Germline V CDR1 and CDR2: SQVTM, ANQGSEA. The full variable domain, completed using reference TRBV29-1 and TRBJ2-5, is SAVISQKPSRDICQRGTSLTIQCQVDSQVTMMFWYRQQPGQSLTLIATANQGSEATYESGFVIDKFPISRPNLTFSTLTVSNMSPEDSSIYLCSVEDPAGVGETQYFGPGTRLLVL.

This clonotype was seen more than once but under ten times. The V gene is TRBV28, the J gene TRBJ2-1; either TRBD1 or TRBD2 may fit D (6 bases each). Germline CDR1 and CDR2: MDHEN and SYDVKM. With 5 bases removed from V and 9 bases from J, the gap between germline ends came to 17 bases. The CDR3 is 14 amino acids. The CDR3, as DNA: TGTGCCAGCAGTCTTACAGGGAACGGGAGTGAGCAGTTCTTC. Translation: CASSLTGNGSEQFF.

The rearrangement joins TRBV9 to TRBJ2-1; 9 positions agree with TRBD2. The CDR3 totals 16 residues. Germline lookup yields CDR1 SGDLS and CDR2 YYNGEE. V was pared by 0 bases and J by 7 bases, with 8 bases of the junction left unmatched. DNA for the CDR3: TGTGCCAGCAGCGTAGAGGTAGCGGGAGTCTTTAATGAGCAGTTCTTC. Translating gives CASSVEVAGVFNEQFF.

This clonotype has more than one count but fewer than ten. The chain has TRBV28 and TRBJ1-2; a possible D gene is TRBD1 (5 bases). The CDR3 extends over 12 amino acids. Trimming shortened V by 5 bases and J by 6 bases, and 10 bases separated the two germline ends. CDR1 is MDHEN and CDR2 is SYDVKM in the germline V gene. The CDR3 bases are TGTGCCAGCAGTCGCCGGGGGGATGGCTACACCTTC. This encodes CASSRRGDGYTF.

This clonotype turned up a few times. The rearrangement uses TRBV4-2 and TRBJ1-1; 7 bases are shared with TRBD1. V gave up 3 bases and J gave up 3 bases; unmatched junction bases: 7. Germline CDR1 is LGHNA and CDR2 is YNFKEQ. This CDR3 is built from 15 residues. CDR3 in amino acids: CASSHDRDSHTEAFF. The CDR3, as DNA: TGTGCCAGCAGCCACGACCGGGACAGTCACACTGAAGCTTTCTTT.

This clonotype was counted only a few times. CDR3 DNA: TGTGCTTCAGAGGGGAACTCCTACAATGAGCAGTTCTTC. Its translation: CASEGNSYNEQFF. The chain carries TRBV28 and TRBJ2-1; the D gene could be TRBD1 or TRBD2 (5 bases each). Germline loops: CDR1 MDHEN, CDR2 SYDVKM. There are 13 residues in the CDR3.

The chain combines TRBV7-9 with TRBJ1-2, with TRBD1 identical over 8 bases. In germline, CDR1 is SEHNR, CDR2 FQNEAQ (reference sequence). The length of the CDR3 is 14 residues. After removal of 5 bases from V and 4 bases from J, the junction contained 6 bases not matched to a gene. In DNA, the CDR3 is TGTGCCAGCAGCACAACGGACAGGGTCTATGGCTACACCTTC. Its translation is CASSTTDRVYGYTF.

Many counts were recorded for this clonotype. This sequence joins TRBV7-9 and TRBJ1-4; D call uncertain. The CDR3 runs to 13 residues. Germline V lookup: CDR1 SEHNR, CDR2 FQNEAQ (reference sequence). Deletions cut 5 bases from V and 6 bases from J, with 10 bases between. This chain's CDR3 is CASSLEEDEKLFF. CDR3 bases: TGTGCCAGCAGCCTAGAGGAAGATGAAAAACTGTTTTTT.

This clonotype was observed many times. The V and J genes are TRBV27 and TRBJ2-5; D not certain. Trimming stripped 4 bases from V and 4 bases from J, with 7 bases between. Germline CDR1 is MNHEY and CDR2 is SMNVEV (reference sequence). CDR3 length equals 12 residues. CDR3 bases: TGTGCCAGCAGTTCCTCGCGAGAGACCCAGTACTTC. It specifies CASSSSRETQYF.

In this sample, this clonotype turned up many times. J is TRBJ1-4 and V is TRBV29-1, with a tentative D call TRBD1 (5 bases). Germline CDR1 and CDR2: SQVTM and ANQGSEA. There are 14 residues in the CDR3. V lost 6 bases, J lost 13 bases, and 24 bases lay in between. This chain's CDR3 is CSVAGSGPELRLFF. DNA for the CDR3: TGCAGCGTCGCCGGGTCGGGGCCCGAACTTAGACTGTTTTTT.

In this sample, this clonotype turned up many times. The chain joins TRBV4-1 to TRBJ2-7; D perhaps matches TRBD2 (5 bases). From germline, CDR1 is MGHRA and CDR2 YSYEKL. Deletions cut 0 bases from V and 3 bases from J, with 12 bases between. This CDR3 has 15 amino acids. The chain's CDR3 is CASSQDFPGNYEQYF. The CDR3, as DNA: TGCGCCAGCAGCCAAGATTTTCCCGGGAACTACGAGCAGTACTTC.

The chain has TRBV2 and TRBJ2-7, with 7 bases that match TRBD1. Looked up from germline, CDR1 is SNHLY and CDR2 is FYNNEI. The CDR3 is made up of 16 amino acids. With V trimmed by 2 bases and J by 2 bases, 9 bases remained unmatched. CDR3: CASSERAIGGPYEQYV. CDR3 nucleotide sequence: TGTGCCAGCAGTGAAAGGGCTATAGGGGGCCCCTACGAGCAGTACGTC.

The V and J genes are TRBV27 and TRBJ2-2, with TRBD2 as a possible D gene (7 bases). Per germline, CDR1 MNHEY and CDR2 SMNVEV (reference sequence). Trimming took 5 bases from V and 2 from J, leaving 21 bases between them. The CDR3 spans 18 residues. The CDR3: CASSLAPLAGANTGELFF. CDR3 DNA: TGTGCCAGCAGTCTAGCCCCCCTTGCGGGGGCCAACACCGGGGAGCTGTTTTTT.

The DNA of the CDR3 is TGTGCCAGCAGCCAAGAATCCCCTCTAGCGGGGGCGATTACCGGGGAGCTGTTTTTT. Translating gives CASSQESPLAGAITGELFF. This chain connects TRBV4-2 to TRBJ2-2, with TRBD2 matching 10 bases. The germline gives CDR1 LGHNA, CDR2 YNFKEQ. With V trimmed by 0 bases and J by 5 bases, 12 bases remained unmatched. The CDR3 runs 19 residues.

This clonotype was counted only a few times. J is TRBJ2-5 and V is TRBV4-1; 9 bases fit TRBD1. This CDR3 has 20 residues. The germline V gene has CDR1 MGHRA and CDR2 YSYEKL. The V and J ends lost 0 bases and 5 bases, in that order; junction bases with no gene match: 19. The CDR3 loop reads CASSQESGTGRMGGRETQYF. DNA of the CDR3: TGCGCCAGCAGCCAAGAGTCCGGGACAGGGCGGATGGGGGGAAGGGAGACCCAGTACTTC.

This clonotype has just a few counts. This sequence joins TRBV14 and TRBJ1-2; a possible D gene is TRBD1 (6 bases). The CDR3 is made up of 15 amino acids. V was clipped by 0 bases and J by 4 bases, with 12 bases between them. The V gene's germline CDR1 is SGHDN and CDR2 FVKESK. The CDR3 is CASSQDAGAPYGYTF. CDR3 nucleotides: TGTGCCAGCAGCCAAGATGCGGGGGCCCCCTATGGCTACACCTTC.

This clonotype was recorded many times. CDR3 protein: CASSFGTTEQYF. In DNA, the CDR3 is TGTGCCAGCAGTTTTGGGACTACGGAGCAGTACTTC. The gene calls are TRBV12-3 or TRBV12-4 and TRBJ2-7, with TRBD2 matching 7 bases. The CDR3 covers 12 residues. V shed 3 bases and J 7 bases; nucleotides not matched to a gene: 3.

Many counts were recorded for this clonotype. The chain joins TRBV27 to TRBJ2-7; 7 bases line up with TRBD1. This CDR3 spans 16 amino acids. V lost 6 bases and J lost 1; bases outside the gene matches: 12. Per the germline V gene, CDR1 is MNHEY and CDR2 is SMNVEV (reference sequence). CDR3: CASSPSLGQKSYEQYF. The CDR3 region has the DNA TGTGCCAGCAGCCCTAGCTTGGGACAGAAATCCTACGAGCAGTACTTC.

This clonotype was seen more than once but under ten times. The chain joins TRBV12-3 or TRBV12-4 to TRBJ1-1; D is unclear. V was clipped by 7 bases and J by 6 bases, with 15 bases between them. The CDR3 covers 13 residues. CDR3 DNA sequence: TGTGCCAGCACCCCGGGAGGGTTCCCTGAAGCTTTCTTT. Amino acid sequence: CASTPGGFPEAFF.

The V gene is TRBV19, the J gene TRBJ2-1; D is possibly TRBD1 or TRBD2 (5 bases each). CDR3 size: 16 residues. Germline V CDR1 and CDR2: LNHDA, SQIVND (reference sequence). Trimming stripped 5 bases from V and 9 bases from J, with 23 bases between. The CDR3 here is CASSDHGAPGAGEQFF. In DNA, the CDR3 is TGTGCCAGTAGTGACCACGGAGCACCTGGGGCGGGTGAGCAGTTCTTC.

This clonotype was seen ten or more times. The V and J genes are TRBV25-1 and TRBJ2-1; no firm D call. Germline-derived CDR1 and CDR2 are MGHDK and SYGVNS. V gave up 3 bases and J gave up 8 bases, with 17 bases separating them. This CDR3 is built from 15 residues. The CDR3 reads CASSDPAGVFYEQFF. The CDR3 DNA follows: TGTGCCAGCAGTGATCCCGCCGGAGTATTCTATGAGCAGTTCTTC.

This chain links TRBV6-2 or TRBV6-3 with TRBJ2-1, with 16 bases matching TRBD2. The trim removed 3 bases at V and 4 bases at J, leaving 6 bases unmatched. This CDR3 contains 18 residues. Germline CDR1 reads MNHEY; CDR2 reads SVGEGT. The CDR3 is CASSYRGLAGGPYNEQFF. CDR3 DNA sequence: TGTGCCAGCAGTTATCGGGGACTAGCGGGGGGGCCGTACAATGAGCAGTTCTTC.

This clonotype occurred many times. The V call is TRBV12-3 or TRBV12-4, the J call TRBJ1-4; D is unclear. CDR3 size: 13 residues. The V gene lost 3 bases and the J gene lost 12 bases, with 14 bases spanning the gap. CDR3 residues: CASSFESEAELFF. In DNA, the CDR3 is TGTGCCAGCAGTTTTGAGTCAGAAGCTGAACTGTTTTTT.

This clonotype was counted between two and nine times. V usage is TRBV9 and J usage is TRBJ1-1; D remains ambiguous. The CDR3 is 13 residues long. The germline V gene encodes CDR1 SGDLS and CDR2 YYNGEE. V lost 0 bases and J 5 bases, leaving 8 bases between the germline ends. This CDR3 is CASSVGGYTEAFF. CDR3 sequence (DNA): TGTGCCAGCAGCGTAGGGGGTTATACTGAAGCTTTCTTT.

This clonotype came up a few times. The chain couples TRBV12-3 or TRBV12-4 to TRBJ1-2; TRBD1 might be the D (6 bases). The CDR3 runs 16 residues. V gave up 5 bases and J gave up 6 bases, with 22 bases separating them. CDR3 region: CASSPRGGGRVDGYTF. The CDR3 DNA is TGTGCCAGCAGTCCTAGGGGGGGGGGGCGCGTCGATGGCTACACCTTC.

This clonotype was counted between two and nine times. The chain recombines TRBV20-1 with TRBJ2-1; 7 bases match TRBD1. The CDR3 is 10 residues long. Unmatched junction bases numbered 2, after V lost 6 bases and J lost 9 bases. From germline, CDR1 is DFQATT and CDR2 SNEGSKA (reference sequence). The CDR3 region has the DNA TGCAGTGCGCCAGGGGGTGAGCAGTTCTTC. Translated, it gives CSAPGGEQFF.

The gene calls are TRBV27 and TRBJ2-7; 7 nucleotides align to TRBD2. Germline trimming cut 6 bases from V and 3 bases from J; bases unmatched to any gene: 8. The CDR3 runs 14 residues. Germline CDR1 is MNHEY and CDR2 is SMNVEV (reference sequence). The CDR3 bases are TGTGCCAGCAGATATAAGCGGGACTACTACGAGCAGTACTTC. This codes for CASRYKRDYYEQYF.